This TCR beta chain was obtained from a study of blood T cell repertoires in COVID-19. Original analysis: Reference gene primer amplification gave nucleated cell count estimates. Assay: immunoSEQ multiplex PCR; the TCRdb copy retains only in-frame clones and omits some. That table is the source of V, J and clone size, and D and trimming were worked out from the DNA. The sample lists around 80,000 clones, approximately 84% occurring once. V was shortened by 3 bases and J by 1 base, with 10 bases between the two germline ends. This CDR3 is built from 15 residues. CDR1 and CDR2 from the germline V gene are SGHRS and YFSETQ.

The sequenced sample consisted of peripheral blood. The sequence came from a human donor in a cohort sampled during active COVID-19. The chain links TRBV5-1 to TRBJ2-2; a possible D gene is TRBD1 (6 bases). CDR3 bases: TGCGCCAGCAGCTCACAACAGGGGAACACCGGGGAGCTGTTTTTT. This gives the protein CASSSQQGNTGELFF.